Following are 7 T cell receptor beta chains from one sample sequenced in a study of human T cells and chemical hapten exposure (dated by TCRdb to the early 2020s). What this sample's time point label stands for: pre-sensitization, week 0. The treatment or condition label on this specimen signifies: therapeutic diphenylcyclopropenone sensitization with weekly scalp DPC. Library preparation employed RACE. The sequencer listed for this sample is NextSeq 500. TCRdb passed the public sequencing reads through fastp at Q25 and MiXCR, retaining productive beta sequences. Under each unique CDR3 protein, matching rows form one entry showing the most common genes and DNA. In all, the sample holds about 290,000 distinct CDR3 sequences, and about 7.7% of those were seen once. The top ten clones comprise more than 0.95% of the sample. This sample comprised whole blood, obtained in connection with sensitization to the hapten diphenylcyclopropenone (DPC). These receptors all stem from a man younger than 35 with alopecia areata. Some clones in this sample may be carry-over from other donors' samples.

This clonotype was recorded a few times. This chain uses TRBV12-3 or TRBV12-4 with TRBJ1-6, with 7 bases that match TRBD1. Trimming cost V 4 bases and J 8 bases; bases outside gene matches: 5. CDR3 length equals 14 residues. DNA of the CDR3: TGTGCCAGCAGTTATGGGACAGCGGATTCACCCCTCCACTTT. This sequence encodes CASSYGTADSPLHF.

The chain uses TRBV4-3 and TRBJ1-6; no reliable D call. V was cut by 1 base and J by 2 bases, with 12 bases left in between. This CDR3 contains 17 residues. Germline V lookup: CDR1 LGHNA, CDR2 YSLEER. The CDR3 is CASSQGAPRTYNSPLHF. In DNA form, the CDR3 reads TGCGCCAGCAGCCAAGGGGCCCCCCGGACCTATAATTCACCCCTCCACTTT.

The rearrangement uses TRBV10-3 and TRBJ1-1; a possible D gene is TRBD1 (6 bases). The CDR3 is 14 amino acids. V was pared by 4 bases and J by 1 base, with 10 bases between. Germline assignment: CDR1 ENHRY and CDR2 SYGVKD. This chain's CDR3 is CAISGGGRNTEAFF. CDR3 nucleotide sequence: TGTGCCATCAGTGGGGGGGGCAGGAACACTGAAGCTTTCTTT.

This clonotype was detected only a few times. The gene calls are TRBV4-1 and TRBJ2-3; TRBD2 matches 13 bases. The germline V gene encodes CDR1 MGHRA and CDR2 YSYEKL. V was clipped by 2 bases and J by 2 bases; unmatched bases: 13. The CDR3 runs to 20 residues. The CDR3 nucleotides are TGCGCCAGCAGCCAAAGAGGGACTAGCGGGGCCGGGATTTCCACAGATACGCAGTATTTT. It encodes CASSQRGTSGAGISTDTQYF.

The chain carries TRBV2 and TRBJ2-7; 9 nucleotides align to TRBD1. Looked up from germline, CDR1 is SNHLY and CDR2 is FYNNEI. V was pared by 6 bases and J by 6 bases, with 3 bases of the junction left unmatched. This CDR3 comprises 12 residues. The CDR3 spells CASRQGAIEQYV. CDR3 nucleotides: TGTGCCAGCAGACAGGGGGCCATCGAGCAGTACGTC.

The V gene is TRBV14, the J gene TRBJ1-6; the D is unclear. V was cut by 5 bases and J by 6 bases, with 14 bases left in between. The CDR3 is 15 amino acids. Germline-derived CDR1 and CDR2 are SGHDN and FVKESK. DNA for the CDR3: TGTGCCAGCAGCGCACTTGGACCGATTAATTCACCCCTCCACTTT. It codes for CASSALGPINSPLHF.

This clonotype was counted at least ten times. The chain is built from TRBV7-2 and TRBJ2-5; a weak D match, TRBD1 (5 bases). The germline gives CDR1 SGHTA, CDR2 FQGNSA. The V end was cut by 1 base, the J end by 4 bases, with 16 bases between. The CDR3 runs to 16 residues. The CDR3 region has the DNA TGTGCCAGCAGCTTAGAGGCCAGGGCTCGAGGAGAGACCCAGTACTTC. Residues: CASSLEARARGETQYF.